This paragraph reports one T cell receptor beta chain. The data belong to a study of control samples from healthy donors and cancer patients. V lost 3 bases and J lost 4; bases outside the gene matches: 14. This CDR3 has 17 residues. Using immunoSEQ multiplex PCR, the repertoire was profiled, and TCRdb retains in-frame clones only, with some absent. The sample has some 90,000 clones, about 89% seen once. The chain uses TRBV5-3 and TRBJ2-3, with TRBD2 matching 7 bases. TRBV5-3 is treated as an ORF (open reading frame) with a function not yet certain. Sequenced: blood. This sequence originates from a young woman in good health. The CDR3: CARSSRRLAWPSDTQYF. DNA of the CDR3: TGTGCCAGAAGCTCCCGACGACTAGCCTGGCCCTCAGATACGCAGTATTTT.